This T cell receptor beta chain appears in the sequencing data of a study of T cells in Graves' hyperthyroidism and ophthalmopathy. On this clonotype: The conserved final phenylalanine or tryptophan is absent from the CDR3, which likely points to a read error.

RNA transcripts yielded amplified TCR beta CDR3 regions. When the TCR CDR3 underwent first-round RT-PCR, the HTBI primer set was used. TCRdb used MiXCR to reprocess the multiplex PCR reads, holding one entry per CDR3 protein. The table shows roughly 580,000 distinct CDR3 sequences, with more than 11% occurring only once. Germline trimming cut 0 bases from V and 2 bases from J; bases unmatched to any gene: 4. The CDR3 covers 15 residues. Germline V gene data show CDR1 as ENHRY and CDR2 as SYGVKD. Orbital computed tomography, thyroid ultrasound, serum thyroxine and TRAb, and clinical symptoms together informed the diagnoses. First hyperthyroidism diagnosis is when the blood sample was obtained, before any ophthalmopathy symptoms. The PBMCs had their origin in 7.5 to 10 ml of fresh peripheral blood.

J is TRBJ2-7 and V is TRBV10-3; TRBD2 agrees at 7 bases. The receptor's source is a woman aged 30 to 39 with Graves' hyperthyroidism that later progressed to Graves' ophthalmopathy. Sequenced input: blood. The CDR3 DNA sequence: TGTGCCATCAGTGAGTCGAGCGGGAAGGCCTACGAGCAGTACCTC. It is translated as CAISESSGKAYEQYL.